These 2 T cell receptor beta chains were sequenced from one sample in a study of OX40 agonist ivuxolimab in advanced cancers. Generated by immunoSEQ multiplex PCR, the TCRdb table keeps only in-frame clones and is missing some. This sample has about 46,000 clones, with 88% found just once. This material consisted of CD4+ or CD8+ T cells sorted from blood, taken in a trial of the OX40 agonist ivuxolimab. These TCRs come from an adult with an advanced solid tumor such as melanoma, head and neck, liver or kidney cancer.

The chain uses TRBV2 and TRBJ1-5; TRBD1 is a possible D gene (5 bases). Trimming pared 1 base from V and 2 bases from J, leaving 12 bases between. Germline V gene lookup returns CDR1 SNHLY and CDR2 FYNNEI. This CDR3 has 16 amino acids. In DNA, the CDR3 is TGTGCCAGCAGTGAAGAGGCGTGGGGGGGCAATCAGCCCCAGCATTTT. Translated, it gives CASSEEAWGGNQPQHF.

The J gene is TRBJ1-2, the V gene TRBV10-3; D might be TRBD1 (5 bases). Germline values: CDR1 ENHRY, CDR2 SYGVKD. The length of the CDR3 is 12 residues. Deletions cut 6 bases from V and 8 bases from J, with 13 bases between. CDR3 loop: CAIRFREEGYTF. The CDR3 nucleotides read TGTGCCATCAGGTTCAGGGAGGAAGGCTACACCTTC.